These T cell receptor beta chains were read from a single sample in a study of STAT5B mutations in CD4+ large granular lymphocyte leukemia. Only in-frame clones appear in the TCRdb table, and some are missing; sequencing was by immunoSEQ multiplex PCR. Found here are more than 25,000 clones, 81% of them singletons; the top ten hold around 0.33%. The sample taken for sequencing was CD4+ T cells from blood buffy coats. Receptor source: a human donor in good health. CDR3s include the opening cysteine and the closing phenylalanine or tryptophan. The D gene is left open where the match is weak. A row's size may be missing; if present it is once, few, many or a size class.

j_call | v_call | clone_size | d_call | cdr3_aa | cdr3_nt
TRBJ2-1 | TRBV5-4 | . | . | CASSGPGGGVYNEQFF | TGTGCCAGCAGCGGGCCAGGAGGCGGGGTTTACAATGAGCAGTTCTTC
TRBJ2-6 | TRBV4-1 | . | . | CASSQAMSPGANVLTF | TGCGCCAGCAGCCAGGCTATGTCCCCTGGGGCCAACGTCCTGACTTTC
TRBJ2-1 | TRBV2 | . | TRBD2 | CAGQTSGGAGGNEQFF | TGTGCCGGGCAGACTAGCGGGGGGGCCGGGGGCAATGAGCAGTTCTTC
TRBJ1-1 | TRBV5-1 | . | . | CASSIGQNNEAFF | TGCGCCAGCAGCATAGGACAGAACAATGAAGCTTTCTTT
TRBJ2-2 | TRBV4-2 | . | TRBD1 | CASSRDRGRIGELFF | TGTGCCAGCAGCCGAGACAGGGGGCGAATCGGGGAGCTGTTTTTT
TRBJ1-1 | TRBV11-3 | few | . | CASSFSGTEAFF | TGTGCCAGCAGCTTTTCTGGCACTGAAGCTTTCTTT
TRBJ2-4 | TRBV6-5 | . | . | CASRPRRTAKNIQYF | TGTGCCAGCAGACCACGGAGGACAGCCAAAAACATTCAGTACTTC
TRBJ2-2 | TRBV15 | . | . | CAIGPEGSWSGELFF | TGTGCCATCGGACCGGAAGGATCCTGGTCCGGGGAGCTGTTTTTT
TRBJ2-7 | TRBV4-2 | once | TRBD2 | CASSPARTSGSYEQYF | TGTGCCAGCAGCCCCGCCCGGACTAGCGGCTCCTACGAGCAGTACTTC
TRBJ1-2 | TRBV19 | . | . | CASSIGVESGGYTF | TGTGCCAGTAGTATCGGCGTGGAGTCAGGTGGCTACACCTTC
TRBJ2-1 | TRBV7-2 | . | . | CASSLAQGIYNEQFF | TGTGCCAGCAGCTTAGCACAGGGAATCTACAATGAGCAGTTCTTC
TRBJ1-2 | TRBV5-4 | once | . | CASSSKGQFNYGYTF | TGTGCCAGCAGCTCAAAGGGGCAGTTTAACTATGGCTACACCTTC
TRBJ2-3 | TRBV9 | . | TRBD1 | CASSAQGSPGTGTQYF | TGTGCCAGCAGCGCCCAAGGGTCGCCAGGGACAGGTACGCAGTATTTT
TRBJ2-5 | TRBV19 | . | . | CASSIAYLVGLAQYF | TGTGCCAGTAGTATTGCGTATCTGGTGGGGCTGGCCCAGTACTTC
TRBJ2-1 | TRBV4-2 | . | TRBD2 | CASSQDRLAYNEQFF | TGTGCCAGCAGCCAAGATCGACTAGCGTACAATGAGCAGTTCTTC
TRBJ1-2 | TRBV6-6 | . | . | CASSTPQDGYTF | TGTGCCAGCAGTACCCCCCAAGATGGCTACACCTTC
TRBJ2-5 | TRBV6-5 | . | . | CASSYGGGTGGETQYF | TGTGCCAGCAGTTACGGAGGCGGCACCGGGGGAGAGACCCAGTACTTC
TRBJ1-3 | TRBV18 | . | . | CASSPQRGTNTIYF | TGTGCCAGCTCACCACAGAGGGGAACAAACACCATATATTTT
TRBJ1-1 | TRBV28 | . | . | CASRTDTEAFF | TGTGCCAGCCGTACAGACACTGAAGCTTTCTTT
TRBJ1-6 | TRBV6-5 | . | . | CASSTHGDSPLHF | TGTGCCAGCAGTACCCATGGGGATTCACCCCTCCACTTT
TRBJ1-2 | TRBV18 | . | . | CASSPGGDGYTF | TGTGCCAGCTCACCTGGAGGGGACGGCTACACCTTC
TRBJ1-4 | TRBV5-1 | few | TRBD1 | CASSFGQGAEKLFF | TGCGCCAGCAGCTTCGGACAGGGGGCGGAAAAACTGTTTTTT
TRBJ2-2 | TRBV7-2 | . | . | CASSLSPSHTGELFF | TGTGCCAGCAGCTTATCGCCAAGTCACACCGGGGAGCTGTTTTTT
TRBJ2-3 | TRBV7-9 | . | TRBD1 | CASSNRDRGSDTQYF | TGTGCCAGCAGCAACCGGGACAGGGGGTCAGATACGCAGTATTTT
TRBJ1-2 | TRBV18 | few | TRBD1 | CASSQGQIYGYTF | TGTGCCAGCTCACAGGGACAGATCTATGGCTACACCTTC
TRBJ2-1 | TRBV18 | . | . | CASSPAGSSYNEQFF | TGTGCCAGCTCACCAGCGGGCAGCTCCTACAATGAGCAGTTCTTC
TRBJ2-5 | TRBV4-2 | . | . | CASSQDATAGFQETQYF | TGTGCCAGCAGCCAAGATGCGACAGCCGGATTTCAAGAGACCCAGTACTTC
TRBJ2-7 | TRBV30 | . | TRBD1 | CAWAAGQGAREQYF | TGTGCCTGGGCGGCGGGACAGGGGGCGCGCGAGCAGTACTTC
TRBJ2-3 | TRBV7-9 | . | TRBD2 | CASSPIGSGGPHTQYF | TGTGCCAGCAGTCCTATAGGGAGCGGGGGCCCGCATACGCAGTATTTT
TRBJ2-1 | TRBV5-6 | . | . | CASSLLRDFYNEQFF | TGTGCCAGCAGCTTGTTGCGGGATTTCTACAATGAGCAGTTCTTC
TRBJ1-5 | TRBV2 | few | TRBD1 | CASSAHDRGNQPQHF | TGTGCCAGCAGCGCCCACGACAGGGGCAATCAGCCCCAGCATTTT
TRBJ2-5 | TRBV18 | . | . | CASSPDGLSQETQYF | TGTGCCAGCTCACCAGACGGGTTAAGCCAAGAGACCCAGTACTTC
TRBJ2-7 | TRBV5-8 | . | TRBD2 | CASSFEARRGFYEQYF | TGTGCCAGCAGCTTTGAAGCGAGGCGGGGGTTCTACGAGCAGTACTTC
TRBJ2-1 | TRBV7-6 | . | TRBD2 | CASSSTQSGGSEQFF | TGTGCCAGCAGCTCCACACAGAGCGGGGGAAGTGAGCAGTTCTTC
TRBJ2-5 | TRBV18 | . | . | CASSEYQETQYF | TGTGCCAGCTCAGAGTACCAAGAGACCCAGTACTTC
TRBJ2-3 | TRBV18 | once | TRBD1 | CASSPQQGYTDTQYF | TGTGCCAGCTCACCACAACAGGGGTACACAGATACGCAGTATTTT
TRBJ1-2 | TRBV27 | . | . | CASSWTVGTNGYTF | TGTGCCAGCAGTTGGACGGTCGGGACGAATGGCTACACCTTC
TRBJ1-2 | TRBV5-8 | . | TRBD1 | CASSLVGAGGNYGYTF | TGTGCCAGCAGCTTGGTAGGAGCAGGGGGTAACTATGGCTACACCTTC
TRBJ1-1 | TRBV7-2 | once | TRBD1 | CASSLGGQGAVEAFF | TGTGCCAGCAGCTTAGGGGGACAGGGGGCAGTTGAAGCTTTCTTT
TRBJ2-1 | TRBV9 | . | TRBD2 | CASSVAGLAAGEQFF | TGTGCCAGCAGCGTAGCTGGACTAGCGGCGGGGGAGCAGTTCTTC
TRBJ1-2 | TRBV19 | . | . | CASSGRGLLYGYTF | TGTGCCAGTAGTGGCCGGGGCCTCCTCTATGGCTACACCTTC
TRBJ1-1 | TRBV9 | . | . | CASSVASRANTEAFF | TGTGCCAGCAGCGTAGCTTCCAGGGCGAACACTGAAGCTTTCTTT
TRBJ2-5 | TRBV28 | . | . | CASAPGALGTQYF | TGTGCCAGCGCTCCAGGGGCTTTGGGGACCCAGTACTTC
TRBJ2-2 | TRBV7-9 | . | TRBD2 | CASSSRAGAGTGELFF | TGTGCCAGCAGCTCAAGAGCGGGAGCGGGAACCGGGGAGCTGTTTTTT
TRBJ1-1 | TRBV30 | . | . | CAWSLGDTEAFF | TGTGCCTGGTCTCTAGGGGACACTGAAGCTTTCTTT
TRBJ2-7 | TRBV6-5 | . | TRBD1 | CASSGTGLTYEQYF | TGTGCCAGCAGTGGGACAGGGCTAACCTACGAGCAGTACTTC
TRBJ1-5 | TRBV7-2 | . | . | CASSLGTASGPQHF | TGTGCCAGCAGCTTAGGTACGGCGTCGGGGCCCCAGCATTTT
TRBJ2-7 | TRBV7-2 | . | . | CASSLRNPGISYEQYF | TGTGCCAGCAGCTTGCGCAACCCAGGGATTTCCTACGAGCAGTACTTC
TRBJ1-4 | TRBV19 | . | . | CASSMITGKTNEKLFF | TGTGCCAGTAGTATGATCACGGGAAAAACTAATGAAAAACTGTTTTTT